The following is a TCR beta chain sequence with its context. This CDR3 is 13 amino acids long. Germline lookup yields CDR1 SGHAT and CDR2 FQNNGV. Deletions cut 3 bases from V and 10 bases from J, with 13 bases between. This sample stems from a study of blood T cell repertoires in COVID-19. Looking at the study overall: COVID-19 samples, acute and convalescent, were from the United States, Italy and Spain. The cDNA or gDNA used as material had been derived from T cells, B-cell-depleted T cells, or PBMCs.

Clones were read by immunoSEQ multiplex PCR, and TCRdb kept only the in-frame ones, dropping some. The sample shows 35,000 to 45,000 clones, around 80% of them seen only once. V and J are TRBV11-2 and TRBJ2-1, with a possible D match to TRBD1 (5 bases). The sample taken for sequencing was peripheral blood. The clonotype originates from a man aged 55 to 70 with acute or convalescent COVID-19. The CDR3 is CASSLWQGREQFF. DNA of the CDR3: TGTGCCAGCAGCTTGTGGCAGGGCCGGGAGCAGTTCTTC.